This T cell receptor (beta chain) was found in a study of T cells in women clearing cervical HPV infection. Across the whole study: Only a few women had HLA typing results available.

The method was immunoSEQ multiplex PCR; TCRdb's version includes in-frame clones alone and lacks a portion of them. This sample contains about 30,000 clones. A remark on this clone: The CDR3 is cut off 3 residues early in the read; its end comes from the germline J gene.

Looked up from germline, CDR1 is LNHDA and CDR2 is SQIVND (reference sequence). V was shortened by 6 bases and J by 4 bases, with 15 bases between the two germline ends. The CDR3 has 14 amino acids. MY09/MY11 PCR detected cervical HPV DNA; dot-blot assigned genotypes. The clonotype comes from a woman between 18 and 69 years old with a cervical HPV16 infection that either progressed to CIN3+ or cleared (not recorded which). The sample was blood buffy coat. The chain combines TRBV19 with TRBJ1-1; weak D call: TRBD1 (6 bases). CDR3 DNA, as far as it was read: TGTGCCAGTAGGCGTGAGGACAGCCTCACTGAA. This encodes CASRREDSLTE. The whole CDR3 reads CASRREDSLTEAFF.